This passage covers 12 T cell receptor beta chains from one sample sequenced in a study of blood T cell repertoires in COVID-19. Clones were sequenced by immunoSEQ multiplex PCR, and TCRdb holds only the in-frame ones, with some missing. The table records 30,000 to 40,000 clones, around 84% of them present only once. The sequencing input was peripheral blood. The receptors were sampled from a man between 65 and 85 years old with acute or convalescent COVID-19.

Here the CDR3 DNA reads TGTGCCAGCAGCCAAGATCGGGGGGTTAAGCAGTACTTC. Translation: CASSQDRGVKQYF. The chain links TRBV3-1 (or the pseudogene TRBV3-2) to TRBJ2-7, with 7 bases lining up with TRBD2. J gave up 8 bases and V 0 bases, and 4 bases lay outside the gene matches. Per germline, CDR1 LGHDT and CDR2 YNNKEL (reference sequence). This CDR3 comprises 13 residues.

The CDR3 protein is CASSPSGQYGYTF. The CDR3 DNA sequence: TGTGCCAGCTCACCCTCGGGACAGTATGGCTACACCTTC. The chain combines TRBV18 with TRBJ1-2, with TRBD1 matching 7 bases. The CDR3 extends over 13 amino acids. The ends lost 3 bases at V and 5 bases at J; junction bases unmatched: 3. Germline lookup yields CDR1 KGHSH and CDR2 LQKENI. Full variable domain (missing parts from reference TRBV18 and TRBJ1-2): NAGVMQNPRHLVRRRGQEARLRCSPMKGHSHVYWYRQLPEEGLKFMVYLQKENIIDESGMPKERFSAEFPKEGPSILRIQQVVRGDSAAYFCASSPSGQYGYTFGSGTRLTVV.

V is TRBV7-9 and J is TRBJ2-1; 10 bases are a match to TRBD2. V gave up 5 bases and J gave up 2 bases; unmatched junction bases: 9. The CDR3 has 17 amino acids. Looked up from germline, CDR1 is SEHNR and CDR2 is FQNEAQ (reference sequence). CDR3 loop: CASSLTSTSGTYNEQFF. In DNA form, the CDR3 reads TGTGCCAGCAGCCTTACCTCAACTAGCGGGACCTACAATGAGCAGTTCTTC.

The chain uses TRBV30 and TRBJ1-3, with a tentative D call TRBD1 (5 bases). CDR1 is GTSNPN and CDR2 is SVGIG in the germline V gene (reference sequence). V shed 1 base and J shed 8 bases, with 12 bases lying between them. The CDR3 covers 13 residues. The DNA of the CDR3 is TGTGCCTGGAGTGGGAAGGGGATCGACACCATATATTTT. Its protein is CAWSGKGIDTIYF.

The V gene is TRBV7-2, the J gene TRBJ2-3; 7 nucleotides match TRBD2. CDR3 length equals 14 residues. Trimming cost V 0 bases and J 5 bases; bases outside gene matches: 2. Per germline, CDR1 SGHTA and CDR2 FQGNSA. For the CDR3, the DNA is TGTGCCAGCAGCTTAGCCTCTAGCGGAGATACGCAGTATTTT. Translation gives CASSLASSGDTQYF.

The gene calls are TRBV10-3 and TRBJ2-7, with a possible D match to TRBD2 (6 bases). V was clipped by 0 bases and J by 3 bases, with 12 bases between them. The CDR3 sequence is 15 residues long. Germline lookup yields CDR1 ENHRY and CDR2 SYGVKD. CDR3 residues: CAISESRGNLYEQYF. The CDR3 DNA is TGTGCCATCAGTGAGTCGCGGGGTAACCTCTACGAGCAGTACTTC.

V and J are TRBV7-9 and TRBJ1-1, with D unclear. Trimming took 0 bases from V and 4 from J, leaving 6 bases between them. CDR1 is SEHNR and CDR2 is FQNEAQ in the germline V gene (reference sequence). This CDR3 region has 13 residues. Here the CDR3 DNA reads TGTGCCAGCAGCTTAGCGGGCCCCACTGAAGCTTTCTTT. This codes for CASSLAGPTEAFF.

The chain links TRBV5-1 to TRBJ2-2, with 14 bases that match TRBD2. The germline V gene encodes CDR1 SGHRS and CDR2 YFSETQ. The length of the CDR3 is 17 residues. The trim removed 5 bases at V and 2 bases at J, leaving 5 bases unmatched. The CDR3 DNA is TGCGCCAGCAGTTTAGGACTAGCGGGGGGTAACACCGGGGAGCTGTTTTTT. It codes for CASSLGLAGGNTGELFF.

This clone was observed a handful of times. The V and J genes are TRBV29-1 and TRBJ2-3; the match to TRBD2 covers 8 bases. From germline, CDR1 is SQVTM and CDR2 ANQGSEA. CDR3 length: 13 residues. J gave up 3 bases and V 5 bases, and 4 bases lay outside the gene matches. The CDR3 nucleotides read TGCAGCGTTACGGGAGGGGTGACAGATACGCAGTATTTT. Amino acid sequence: CSVTGGVTDTQYF.

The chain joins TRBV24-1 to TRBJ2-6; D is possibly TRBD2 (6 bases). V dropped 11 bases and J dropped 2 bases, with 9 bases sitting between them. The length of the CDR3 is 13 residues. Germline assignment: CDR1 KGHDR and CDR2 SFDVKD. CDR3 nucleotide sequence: TGTGCCATTTCGGGAGCTGGGGCCAACGTCCTGACTTTC. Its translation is CAISGAGANVLTF.

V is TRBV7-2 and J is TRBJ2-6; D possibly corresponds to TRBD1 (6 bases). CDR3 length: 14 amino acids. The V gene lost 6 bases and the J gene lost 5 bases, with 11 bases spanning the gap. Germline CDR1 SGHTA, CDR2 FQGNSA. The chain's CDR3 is CASSSGTRANVLTF. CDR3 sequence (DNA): TGTGCCAGCAGTTCCGGGACACGGGCCAACGTCCTGACTTTC.

CDR3 sequence reads: CASSDGQGALTEAFF. The DNA for the CDR3 is TGTGCCAGCTCAGACGGACAGGGGGCGTTGACTGAAGCTTTCTTT. V is TRBV18 and J is TRBJ1-1; TRBD1 matches at 11 bases. The CDR3 extends over 15 amino acids. Germline CDR1 reads KGHSH; CDR2 reads LQKENI. V shed 5 bases, J shed 5 bases, and the junction held 7 bases outside the gene matches.